This TCR beta chain was profiled in a study of blood T cell repertoires in COVID-19. Overall study context: Researchers got acute and convalescent COVID-19 samples from the United States, Italy and Spain. Sources were T cells, B-cell-depleted T cells, or PBMCs; the material itself was cDNA or gDNA.

This clone was detected only once. Authors' analysis steps: Amplification from reference gene primers served as the basis for estimated nucleated cell counts. Some clones are missing from TCRdb's copy, which holds only in-frame ones; the method was immunoSEQ multiplex PCR. V and J calls and clone size are copied from that table; D and trimming were computed from the DNA. The sample records tens of thousands of clones, 82% being singletons. Sequenced sample: peripheral blood. The origin of this receptor is a human donor in a cohort sampled during active COVID-19.

DNA for the CDR3: TGTGCCAGCAGCTTGTTTAGGAAGGGGAATGAAAAACTGTTTTTT. Its protein product is CASSLFRKGNEKLFF. V and J are TRBV5-4 and TRBJ1-4; D is possibly TRBD1 (5 bases). The CDR3 loop spans 15 amino acids. Germline V lookup: CDR1 SGHNT, CDR2 YYREEE (reference sequence). V was clipped by 1 base and J by 5 bases, with 12 bases between them.